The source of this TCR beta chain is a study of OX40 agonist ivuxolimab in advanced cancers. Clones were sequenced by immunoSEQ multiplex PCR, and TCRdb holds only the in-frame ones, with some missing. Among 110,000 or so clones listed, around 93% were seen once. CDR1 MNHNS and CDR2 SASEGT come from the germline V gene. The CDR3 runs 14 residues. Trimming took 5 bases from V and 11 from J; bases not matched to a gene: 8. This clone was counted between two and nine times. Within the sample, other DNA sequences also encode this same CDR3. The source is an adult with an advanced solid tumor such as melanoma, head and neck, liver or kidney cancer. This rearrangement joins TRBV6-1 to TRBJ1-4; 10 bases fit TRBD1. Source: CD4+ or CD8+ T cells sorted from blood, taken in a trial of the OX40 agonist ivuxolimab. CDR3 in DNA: TGTGCCAGCAGTTCCGGGACAGGGGTTGGTAAACTGTTTTTT. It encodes CASSSGTGVGKLFF.